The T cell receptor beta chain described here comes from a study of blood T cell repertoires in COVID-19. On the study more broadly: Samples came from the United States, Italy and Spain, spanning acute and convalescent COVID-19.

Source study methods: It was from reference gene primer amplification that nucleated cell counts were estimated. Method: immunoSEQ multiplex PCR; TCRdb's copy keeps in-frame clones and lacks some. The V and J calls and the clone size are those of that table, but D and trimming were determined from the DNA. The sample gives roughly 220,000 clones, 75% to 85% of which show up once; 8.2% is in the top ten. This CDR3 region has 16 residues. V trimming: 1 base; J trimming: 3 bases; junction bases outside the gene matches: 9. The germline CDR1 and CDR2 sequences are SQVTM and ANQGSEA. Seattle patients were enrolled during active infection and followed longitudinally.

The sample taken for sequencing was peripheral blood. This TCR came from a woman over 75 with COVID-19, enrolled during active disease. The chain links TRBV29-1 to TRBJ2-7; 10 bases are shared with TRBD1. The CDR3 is CSVEVGTRTGGYEQYF. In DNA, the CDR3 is TGCAGCGTTGAAGTTGGGACCCGGACAGGGGGCTACGAGCAGTACTTC.